A single sample gave rise to the 13 T cell receptor beta chains below, sequenced in a study of identical twins. TCRdb re-derived calls from the 5' RACE reads in MiXCR, one entry per CDR3 protein. This sample has 1,800,000 or so distinct CDR3 sequences, with under 35% found just once. Sequenced: cord blood. Receptors originate from a newborn girl in good health.

The chain employs TRBV29-1 and TRBJ1-2; D is unclear. This CDR3 contains 14 residues. Trimming removed 6 bases at V and 1 base at J, with 15 bases between. In germline, CDR1 is SQVTM, CDR2 ANQGSEA. CDR3 sequence: CSVVPSEVNYGYTF. In DNA form, the CDR3 reads TGCAGCGTCGTACCCAGCGAGGTTAACTATGGCTACACCTTC.

The V and J genes are TRBV11-2 and TRBJ2-5, with TRBD2 matching over 7 bases. Germline V CDR1 and CDR2: SGHAT, FQNNGV. V was clipped by 3 bases and J by 1 base; unmatched bases: 2. The CDR3 consists of 14 residues. CDR3 residues: CASSFSGFQETQYF. The CDR3 nucleotides read TGTGCCAGCAGCTTTAGCGGGTTCCAAGAGACCCAGTACTTC.

CDR3 sequence (DNA): TGCAGTGCTAGAGATCGTGGTCCCCAAGAGACCCAGTACTTC. It yields the protein CSARDRGPQETQYF. The chain couples TRBV20-1 to TRBJ2-5; D unclear. CDR1 DFQATT and CDR2 SNEGSKA come from the germline V gene (reference sequence). The CDR3 is 14 residues long. V was shortened by 0 bases and J by 1 base, with 9 bases between the two germline ends.

This chain joins TRBV5-1 and TRBJ2-6, with a possible D match to TRBD1 (5 bases). The germline V gene encodes CDR1 SGHRS and CDR2 YFSETQ. The CDR3 covers 14 residues. V was shortened by 8 bases and J by 0 bases, with 9 bases between the two germline ends. The CDR3 loop is CASRGFSGANVLTF. The CDR3 bases are TGCGCCAGTAGGGGCTTCTCTGGGGCCAACGTCCTGACTTTC. Full variable domain (outside the CDR3, taken from reference TRBV5-1 and TRBJ2-6): KAGVTQTPRYLIKTRGQQVTLSCSPISGHRSVSWYQQTPGQGLQFLFEYFSETQRNKGNFPGRFSGRQFSNSRSEMNVSTLELGDSALYLCASRGFSGANVLTFGAGSRLTVL.

The table lists this clonotype with a few counts. This chain uses TRBV12-3 or TRBV12-4 with TRBJ1-4; unclear D gene. The CDR3 contains 11 residues. With 4 bases removed from V and 10 bases from J, the gap between germline ends came to 7 bases. CDR3 loop: CASSSTSKLFF. CDR3 nucleotide sequence: TGTGCCAGCAGTTCCACATCAAAACTGTTTTTT.

V is TRBV7-9 and J is TRBJ1-2; 8 bases fit TRBD1. CDR3 length: 14 residues. J gave up 5 bases and V 2 bases, and 4 bases lay outside the gene matches. CDR1 is SEHNR and CDR2 is FQNEAQ in the germline V gene (reference sequence). The CDR3 spells CASSLPGQAYGYTF. CDR3 DNA: TGTGCCAGCAGCTTACCGGGACAGGCTTATGGCTACACCTTC.

This clonotype was observed a few times. The gene calls are TRBV7-6 and TRBJ2-7; D is possibly TRBD2 (6 bases). CDR3 length equals 17 residues. V was cut by 1 base and J by 4 bases, with 20 bases left in between. Germline CDR1 reads SGHVS; CDR2 reads FNYEAQ. The DNA of the CDR3 is TGTGCCAGCAGCTTAGGTTTTTCAGCGGGCGCTCCGTACGAGCAGTACTTC. Translating it yields CASSLGFSAGAPYEQYF. The full variable domain, rest sourced from reference TRBV7-6 and TRBJ2-7, is GAGVSQSPRYKVTKRGQDVALRCDPISGHVSLYWYRQALGQGPEFLTYFNYEAQQDKSGLPNDRFSAERPEGSISTLTIQRTEQRDSAMYRCASSLGFSAGAPYEQYFGPGTRLTVT.

This clonotype turned up a few times. This chain uses TRBV20-1 with TRBJ1-6, with a weak D call TRBD1 (5 bases). V lost 3 bases and J 6 bases, leaving 12 bases between the germline ends. The germline CDR1 and CDR2 sequences are DFQATT and SNEGSKA (reference sequence). This CDR3 region has 14 residues. CDR3 sequence (DNA): TGCAGTGCTAGCACAGGCCCTCTTAATTCACCCCTCCACTTT. Amino acids: CSASTGPLNSPLHF.

This clonotype was seen a handful of times. This rearrangement joins TRBV11-2 to TRBJ2-3, with unresolved D. V was pared by 2 bases and J by 5 bases, with 23 bases between. The germline CDR1 and CDR2 sequences are SGHAT and FQNNGV. The CDR3 is made up of 18 amino acids. For the CDR3, the DNA is TGTGCCAGCAGCTTACAGATGAAGTCGGGTCCCTGGGGAGATACGCAGTATTTT. This gives the protein CASSLQMKSGPWGDTQYF.

In this sample, this clonotype turned up a few times. V usage is TRBV5-8 and J usage is TRBJ1-5; TRBD1 matches at 9 bases. This CDR3 spans 16 amino acids. Unmatched junction bases numbered 9, after V lost 4 bases and J lost 4 bases. Germline V gives CDR1 SGHTS, CDR2 YDEGEE. The CDR3 region has the DNA TGTGCCAGCAGCCGGAGTTTAGGGACAGGGAATCAGCCCCAGCATTTT. This translates into CASSRSLGTGNQPQHF.

This clonotype has a handful of counts. V usage is TRBV20-1 and J usage is TRBJ1-1; maybe TRBD1 (5 bases). CDR1 is DFQATT and CDR2 is SNEGSKA in the germline V gene (reference sequence). V lost 6 bases to trimming and J lost 5 bases, with 13 bases between them. This CDR3 has 12 residues. CDR3 DNA sequence: TGCAGTGCCATGGAGGGGAAGACTGAAGCTTTCTTT. This codes for CSAMEGKTEAFF.

The chain links TRBV4-2 to TRBJ2-7; TRBD2 aligns across 11 bases. The germline V gene encodes CDR1 LGHNA and CDR2 YNFKEQ. Trimming took 4 bases from V and 1 from J; bases not matched to a gene: 9. CDR3 length: 17 amino acids. CDR3 DNA: TGTGCCAGCAGCCGGACCCTTGGGACTAGCGGATCCTACGAGCAGTACTTC. Its translation is CASSRTLGTSGSYEQYF.

The rearrangement uses TRBV28 and TRBJ2-1, with TRBD1 matching over 7 bases. V dropped 3 bases and J dropped 7; count of bases not matched to a gene: 3. The CDR3 has 13 residues. From germline, CDR1 is MDHEN and CDR2 SYDVKM. The CDR3 loop reads CASSLGTENEQFF. The CDR3 DNA follows: TGTGCCAGCAGTTTGGGGACAGAGAATGAGCAGTTCTTC.